This T cell receptor beta chain was identified during a study of blood T cell repertoires in COVID-19. Turning to the study itself: The samples span acute and convalescent COVID-19 from the United States, Italy and Spain. T cells, B-cell-depleted T cells, or PBMCs provided the cDNA or gDNA that served as material.

Original analysis: Amplification with reference gene primers provided the estimates of nucleated cell counts. Measured with immunoSEQ multiplex PCR; TCRdb has only the in-frame clones, and not every one. V and J calls and clone size are those listed in that table; D and trimming were worked out from the DNA. The sample holds approximately 110,000 clones, 85% seen once. A note on this clone: The same CDR3 is also encoded by other DNA sequences in this sample.

The CDR3 sequence is 13 residues long. With 2 bases removed from V and 3 bases from J, the gap between germline ends came to 7 bases. In germline, CDR1 is SGHTA, CDR2 FQGTGA. The material sequenced was peripheral blood. The receptor was isolated from a human donor in a cohort sampled during active COVID-19. The gene calls are TRBV7-3 and TRBJ1-1; D unresolved. Written as DNA, the CDR3 is TGTGCCAGCAGCTTACTGAGGGACACTGAAGCTTTCTTT. The encoded protein is CASSLLRDTEAFF.